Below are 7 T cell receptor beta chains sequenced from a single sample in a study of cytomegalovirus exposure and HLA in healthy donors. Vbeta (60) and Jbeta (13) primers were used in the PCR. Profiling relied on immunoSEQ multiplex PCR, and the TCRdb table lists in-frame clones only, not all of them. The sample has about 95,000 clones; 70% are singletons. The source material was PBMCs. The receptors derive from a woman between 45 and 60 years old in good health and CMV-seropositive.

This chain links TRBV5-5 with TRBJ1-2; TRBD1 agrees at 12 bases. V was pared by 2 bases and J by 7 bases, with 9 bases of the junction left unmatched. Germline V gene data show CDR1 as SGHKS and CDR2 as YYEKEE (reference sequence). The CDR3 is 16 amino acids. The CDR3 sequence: CASSFPGTGGDVGYTF. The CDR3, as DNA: TGTGCCAGCAGCTTCCCCGGGACAGGGGGCGACGTTGGCTACACCTTC.

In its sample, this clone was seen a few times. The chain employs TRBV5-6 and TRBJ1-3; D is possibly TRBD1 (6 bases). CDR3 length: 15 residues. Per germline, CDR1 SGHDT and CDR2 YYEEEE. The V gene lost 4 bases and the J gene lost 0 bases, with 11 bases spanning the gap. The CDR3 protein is CASSADSSSGNTIYF. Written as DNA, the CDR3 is TGTGCCAGCAGCGCGGACAGTAGCTCTGGAAACACCATATATTTT.

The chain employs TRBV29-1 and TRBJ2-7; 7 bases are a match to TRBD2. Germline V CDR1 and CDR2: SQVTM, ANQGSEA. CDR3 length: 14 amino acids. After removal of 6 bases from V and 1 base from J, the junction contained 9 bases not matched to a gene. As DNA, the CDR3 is TGCAGCGTCGACGAATCACTAGCGTCCTACGAGCAGTACTTC. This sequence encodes CSVDESLASYEQYF.

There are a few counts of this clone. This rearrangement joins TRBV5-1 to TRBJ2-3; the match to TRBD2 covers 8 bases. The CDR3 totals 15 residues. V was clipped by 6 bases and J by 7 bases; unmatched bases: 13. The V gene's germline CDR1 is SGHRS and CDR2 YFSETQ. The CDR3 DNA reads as TGCGCCAGCACCCCACTCGGGGGGGGCAAAAATACGCAGTATTTT. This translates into CASTPLGGGKNTQYF.

The CDR3 here is CASALAGELFF. DNA for the CDR3: TGTGCCAGCGCCCTAGCCGGGGAGCTGTTTTTT. The V call is TRBV7-9, the J call TRBJ2-2; D unresolved. CDR3 length: 11 residues. Germline lookup yields CDR1 SEHNR and CDR2 FQNEAQ (reference sequence). Between the trimmed V and J ends, which lost 8 bases and 6 bases, there was a span of 7 bases.

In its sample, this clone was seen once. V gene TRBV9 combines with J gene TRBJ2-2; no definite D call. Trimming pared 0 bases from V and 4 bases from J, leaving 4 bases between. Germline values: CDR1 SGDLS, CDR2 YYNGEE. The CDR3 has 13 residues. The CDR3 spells CASSVASTGELFF. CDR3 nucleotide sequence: TGTGCCAGCAGCGTAGCGAGCACCGGGGAGCTGTTTTTT.

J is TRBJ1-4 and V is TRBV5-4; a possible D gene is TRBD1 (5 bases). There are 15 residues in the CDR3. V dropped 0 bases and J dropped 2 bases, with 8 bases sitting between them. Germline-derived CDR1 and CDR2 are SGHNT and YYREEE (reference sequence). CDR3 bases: TGTGCCAGCAGCTTGGGGGGGGATACTAATGAAAAACTGTTTTTT. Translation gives CASSLGGDTNEKLFF. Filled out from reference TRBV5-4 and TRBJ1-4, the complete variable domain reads ETGVTQSPTHLIKTRGQQVTLRCSSQSGHNTVSWYQQALGQGPQFIFQYYREEENGRGNFPPRFSGLQFPNYSSELNVNALELDDSALYLCASSLGGDTNEKLFFGSGTQLSVL.